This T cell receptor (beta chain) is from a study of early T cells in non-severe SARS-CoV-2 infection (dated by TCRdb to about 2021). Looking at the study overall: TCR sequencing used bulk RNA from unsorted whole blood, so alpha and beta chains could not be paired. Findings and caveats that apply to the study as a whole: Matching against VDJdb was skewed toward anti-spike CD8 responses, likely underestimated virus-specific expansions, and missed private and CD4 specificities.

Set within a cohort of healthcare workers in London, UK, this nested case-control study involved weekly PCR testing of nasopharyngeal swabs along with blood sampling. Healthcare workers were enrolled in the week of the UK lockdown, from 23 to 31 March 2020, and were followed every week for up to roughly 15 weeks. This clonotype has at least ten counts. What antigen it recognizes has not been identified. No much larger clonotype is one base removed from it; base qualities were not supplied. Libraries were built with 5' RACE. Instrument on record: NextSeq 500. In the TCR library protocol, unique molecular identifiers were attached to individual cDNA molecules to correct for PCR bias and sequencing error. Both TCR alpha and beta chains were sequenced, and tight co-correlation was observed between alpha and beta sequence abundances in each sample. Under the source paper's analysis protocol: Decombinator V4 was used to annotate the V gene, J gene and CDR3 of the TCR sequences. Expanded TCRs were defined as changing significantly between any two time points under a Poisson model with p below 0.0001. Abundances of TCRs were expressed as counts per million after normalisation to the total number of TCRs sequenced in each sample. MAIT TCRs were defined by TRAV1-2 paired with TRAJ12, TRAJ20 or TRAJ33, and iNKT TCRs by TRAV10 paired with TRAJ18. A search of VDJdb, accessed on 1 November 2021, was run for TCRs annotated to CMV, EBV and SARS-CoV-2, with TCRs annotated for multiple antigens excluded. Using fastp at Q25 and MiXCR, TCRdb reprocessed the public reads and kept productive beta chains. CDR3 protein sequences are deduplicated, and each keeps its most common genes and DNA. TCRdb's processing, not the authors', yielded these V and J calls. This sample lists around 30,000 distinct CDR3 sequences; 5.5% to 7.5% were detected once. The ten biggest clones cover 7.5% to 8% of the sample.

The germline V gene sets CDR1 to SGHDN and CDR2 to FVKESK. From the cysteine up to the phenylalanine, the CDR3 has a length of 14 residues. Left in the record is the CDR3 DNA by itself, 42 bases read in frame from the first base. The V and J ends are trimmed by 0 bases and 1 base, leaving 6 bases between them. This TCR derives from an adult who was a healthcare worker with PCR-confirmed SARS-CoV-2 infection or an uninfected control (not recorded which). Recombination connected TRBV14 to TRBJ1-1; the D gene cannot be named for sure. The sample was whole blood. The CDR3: CASSQDIQNTEAFF. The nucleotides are TGTGCCAGCAGCCAAGATATACAGAACACTGAAGCTTTCTTT. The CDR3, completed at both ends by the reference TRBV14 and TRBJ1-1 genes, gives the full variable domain EAGVTQFPSHSVIEKGQTVTLRCDPISGHDNLYWYRRVMGKEIKFLLHFVKESKQDESGMPNNRFLAERTGGTYSTLKVQPAELEDSGVYFCASSQDIQNTEAFFGQGTRLTVV.